The present entry profiles one T cell receptor beta chain with its context. A much more abundant neighbour one base away suggests this may be a read error. Unique molecular identifiers were used in preparing the TCRbeta library. TCRdb recomputed calls from the PCR reads with MiXCR, one row per CDR3 protein. The table has just over 350,000 distinct CDR3 sequences, about an eighth seen once. The record originates from a study of T-cell reconstitution after alpha-beta-depleted transplantation in children. This TCR was recovered from a human donor who donated a stem cell graft to a child with Fanconi anemia. The specimen was PBMCs, collected from the stem cell graft.

This CDR3 is CASSLTQGVGTQYF. The DNA of the CDR3 is TGTGCCAGCAGTCTCACGCAGGGTGTAGGTACGCAGTATTTT. This chain uses TRBV12-3 or TRBV12-4 with TRBJ2-3; tentatively, D is TRBD1 (5 bases). The CDR3 length is 14 residues. The V end was cut by 5 bases, the J end by 8 bases, with 17 bases between.